The subject of this entry is one T cell receptor beta chain. Its antigen is not identified. Germline CDR1 and CDR2: SGHRS and YFSETQ. Trimming took 4 bases from V and 4 from J; bases not matched to a gene: 9. This CDR3 is 15 amino acids long. The table came from immunoSEQ multiplex PCR; TCRdb's copy has only in-frame clones and leaves some out. The table has over 120,000 clones, roughly 89% seen once. This specimen belongs to a study of cytomegalovirus exposure and HLA in healthy donors. Overall study findings and caveats: Diagnosis of cytomegalovirus status made by the classifier reportedly showed high specificity and sensitivity.

This clonotype was sampled from a man aged 18 to 30 in good health and CMV-seropositive. Sequenced input: PBMCs. This chain uses TRBV5-1 with TRBJ1-2, with 8 bases identical to TRBD1. The CDR3 DNA follows: TGCGCCAGCAGCGTGTCGACAGGGGTTATCTATGGCTACACCTTC. Translation: CASSVSTGVIYGYTF.